A single sample is the source of the 27 T cell receptor beta chains below, sequenced in a study of cytomegalovirus exposure and HLA in healthy donors. PCR involved 60 Vbeta and 13 Jbeta primers. The repertoire was sequenced with immunoSEQ multiplex PCR; TCRdb's copy has only in-frame clones and lacks some. In the table there are approximately 120,000 clones, roughly 85% of which are singletons. What was sequenced was PBMCs. The source of these receptors is a woman aged 35 to 49 in good health and CMV-seropositive.

V gene TRBV5-1 combines with J gene TRBJ1-6, with TRBD1 matching over 8 bases. CDR3 length: 15 amino acids. Per the germline V gene, CDR1 is SGHRS and CDR2 is YFSETQ. The ends lost 2 bases at V and 8 bases at J; junction bases unmatched: 6. The CDR3 bases are TGCGCCAGCAGCTTCAATACAGGGGGTGATTCACCCCTCCACTTT. This translates into CASSFNTGGDSPLHF.

The chain is built from TRBV6-5 and TRBJ2-1; 11 bases fit TRBD2. Trimming cost V 10 bases and J 8 bases; bases outside gene matches: 10. The CDR3 covers 14 residues. Germline values: CDR1 MNHEY, CDR2 SVGAGI. The CDR3: CATTRPSGGYEQFF. Written as DNA, the CDR3 is TGTGCCACCACTCGACCTAGCGGGGGGTATGAGCAGTTCTTC.

The chain combines TRBV7-9 with TRBJ2-1; possibly TRBD1 for D (5 bases). With 5 bases removed from V and 8 bases from J, the gap between germline ends came to 10 bases. The CDR3 is made up of 12 amino acids. CDR1 is SEHNR, CDR2 FQNEAQ, per germline (reference sequence). CDR3 DNA: TGTGCCAGCAGCCAGGGTGGCGATGAGCAGTTCTTC. It encodes CASSQGGDEQFF.

This clone was counted a single time. The chain links TRBV4-3 to TRBJ2-7, with 8 bases that match TRBD1. The junction had 8 bases not matched to a gene; V was cut back by 1 base and J by 6 bases. The CDR3 has 15 amino acids. Germline lookup yields CDR1 LGHNA and CDR2 YSLEER. The CDR3 loop is CASSQGGTGVFEQYF. In nucleotides, the CDR3 is TGCGCCAGCAGCCAAGGGGGGACAGGTGTTTTCGAGCAGTACTTC.

The chain carries TRBV14 and TRBJ1-1, with 8 bases aligning to TRBD1. The CDR3 is 14 amino acids. V was clipped by 3 bases and J by 3 bases; unmatched bases: 3. Germline V gives CDR1 SGHDN, CDR2 FVKESK. In DNA, the CDR3 is TGTGCCAGCAGCCATACAGGGGGGGACACTGAAGCTTTCTTT. Translating it yields CASSHTGGDTEAFF. The full variable domain, its missing parts supplied by reference TRBV14 and TRBJ1-1, is EAGVTQFPSHSVIEKGQTVTLRCDPISGHDNLYWYRRVMGKEIKFLLHFVKESKQDESGMPNNRFLAERTGGTYSTLKVQPAELEDSGVYFCASSHTGGDTEAFFGQGTRLTVV.

J is TRBJ2-1 and V is TRBV4-3, with a tentative D call TRBD1 (5 bases). This CDR3 comprises 15 residues. Germline V gives CDR1 LGHNA, CDR2 YSLEER. Between the trimmed V and J ends, which lost 0 bases and 9 bases, there was a span of 15 bases. The chain's CDR3 is CASSQDLAGKGEQFF. Here the CDR3 DNA reads TGCGCCAGCAGCCAAGATCTCGCAGGGAAGGGTGAGCAGTTCTTC.

The V call is TRBV19, the J call TRBJ1-1, with 7 positions matching TRBD1. This CDR3 spans 13 amino acids. Losses at the gene ends were 6 bases for V and 5 bases for J; bases not matched to a gene: 6. Germline loops: CDR1 LNHDA, CDR2 SQIVND (reference sequence). The CDR3 DNA follows: TGTGCCAGTAGCGGCATCAGGGGGACTGAAGCTTTCTTT. Amino acids: CASSGIRGTEAFF.

This chain connects TRBV9 to TRBJ2-1; the match to TRBD2 covers 7 bases. Trimming at V came to 7 bases and at J to 6 bases, leaving 16 bases not matched to a gene. Germline-derived CDR1 and CDR2 are SGDLS and YYNGEE. This CDR3 spans 16 amino acids. The CDR3 protein is CASGGRGGSSANEQFF. CDR3 DNA: TGTGCCAGCGGGGGGAGGGGCGGGAGTTCGGCCAATGAGCAGTTCTTC.

This clone turned up a few times. The chain uses TRBV29-1 and TRBJ1-1; 10 nucleotides line up with TRBD1. The ends lost 6 bases at V and 3 bases at J; junction bases unmatched: 4. Germline lookup yields CDR1 SQVTM and CDR2 ANQGSEA. This CDR3 has 13 residues. CDR3 in DNA: TGCAGCGTGAGACAGGGGGCCGACACTGAAGCTTTCTTT. It translates to CSVRQGADTEAFF.

This clone was counted only a few times. The chain couples TRBV7-3 to TRBJ2-2; 9 bases are a match to TRBD1. The CDR3 covers 15 residues. Germline CDR1 reads SGHTA; CDR2 reads FQGTGA. The J segment lost 4 bases and the V segment lost 6 bases, leaving 6 bases of the junction unmatched. CDR3 protein: CASRLQGAGTGELFF. As DNA, the CDR3 is TGTGCCAGCAGATTACAGGGGGCGGGCACCGGGGAGCTGTTTTTT. Filled out from reference TRBV7-3 and TRBJ2-2, the complete variable domain reads GAGVSQTPSNKVTEKGKYVELRCDPISGHTALYWYRQSLGQGPEFLIYFQGTGAADDSGLPNDRFFAVRPEGSVSTLKIQRTERGDSAVYLCASRLQGAGTGELFFGEGSRLTVL.

The chain couples TRBV7-2 to TRBJ2-5; TRBD1 is a possible D gene (6 bases). The germline CDR1 and CDR2 sequences are SGHTA and FQGNSA. V was trimmed by 4 bases and J by 5 bases, leaving 14 bases between them. The CDR3 covers 14 residues. Here the CDR3 reads CASSWSTGIETQYF. The CDR3 DNA sequence: TGTGCCAGCAGCTGGAGCACAGGGATTGAGACCCAGTACTTC.

The V call is TRBV12-5, the J call TRBJ2-7; 7 bases match TRBD1. The V segment lost 0 bases and the J segment 4 bases; nucleotides outside the gene matches: 9. In germline, CDR1 is LGHNT, CDR2 FRNRAP. This CDR3 is 16 amino acids long. For the CDR3, the DNA is TGTGCTAGTGGTTTGGTCGTGCACAGGGGAAGTTACGAGCAGTACTTC. Protein product: CASGLVVHRGSYEQYF.

This chain links TRBV11-2 with TRBJ2-3, with 9 positions matching TRBD2. After removal of 3 bases from V and 0 bases from J, the junction contained 1 base not matched to a gene. CDR3 size: 15 residues. Germline values: CDR1 SGHAT, CDR2 FQNNGV. The CDR3 DNA sequence: TGTGCCAGCAGCTTTGCGGGAGGGAGCACAGATACGCAGTATTTT. Translation: CASSFAGGSTDTQYF.

The chain is built from TRBV4-1 and TRBJ1-1; no clear D. The CDR3 is 13 residues long. Germline V lookup: CDR1 MGHRA, CDR2 YSYEKL. The ends were cut back, 0 bases at V and 5 bases at J, with 7 bases in the middle. DNA of the CDR3: TGCGCCAGCAGCCAAGATTTCCCTACTGAAGCTTTCTTT. Its translation is CASSQDFPTEAFF.

The table lists this clone with a count of one. This chain uses TRBV9 with TRBJ1-2; TRBD1 is a possible D gene (6 bases). Germline CDR1 reads SGDLS; CDR2 reads YYNGEE. The CDR3 sequence is 13 residues long. The V and J ends lost 2 bases and 8 bases respectively, with 13 bases between them. Here the CDR3 DNA reads TGTGCCAGCAGCGTTTCGGGGGGCAGGGGCTACACCTTC. Translation gives CASSVSGGRGYTF.

V gene TRBV5-3 combines with J gene TRBJ1-2, with a weak D call TRBD1 (6 bases). TRBV5-3 is an ORF, and what it does is uncertain. There are 14 residues in the CDR3. V was cut by 2 bases and J by 3 bases, with 11 bases left in between. CDR3 protein: CARSLDRIDYGYTF. The CDR3 nucleotides read TGTGCCAGAAGCTTAGACAGGATAGACTATGGCTACACCTTC.

The CDR3 loop is CASSFTDRGPYEQYF. DNA of the CDR3: TGTGCCAGCAGTTTTACCGACAGGGGCCCCTACGAGCAGTACTTC. The rearrangement links TRBV27 to TRBJ2-7, with 8 bases aligning to TRBD1. Looked up from germline, CDR1 is MNHEY and CDR2 is SMNVEV (reference sequence). V shed 3 bases, J shed 2 bases, and the junction held 6 bases outside the gene matches. The CDR3 runs to 15 residues.

The J gene is TRBJ2-2, the V gene TRBV28; tentatively, D is TRBD1 (6 bases). Germline V lookup: CDR1 MDHEN, CDR2 SYDVKM. Trimming pared 6 bases from V and 6 bases from J, leaving 14 bases between. The CDR3 has 14 residues. This CDR3 is CASRPLTGSGELFF. The DNA for the CDR3 is TGTGCCAGCAGACCCCTTACAGGGTCCGGGGAGCTGTTTTTT.

The chain carries TRBV14 and TRBJ1-1; 10 bases match TRBD1. Germline assignment: CDR1 SGHDN and CDR2 FVKESK. This CDR3 region has 17 residues. V shed 3 bases, J shed 3 bases, and the junction held 10 bases outside the gene matches. CDR3 region: CASSQTGGGLLDTEAFF. The CDR3 DNA is TGTGCCAGCAGCCAGACAGGGGGCGGTTTGCTGGACACTGAAGCTTTCTTT.

This rearrangement joins TRBV5-1 to TRBJ2-1; 10 bases are a match to TRBD2. The germline CDR1 and CDR2 sequences are SGHRS and YFSETQ. The junction had 2 bases not matched to a gene; V was cut back by 2 bases and J by 3 bases. The CDR3 is 15 amino acids. The CDR3 coding sequence is TGCGCCAGCAGCTTCCGGACTAGCGGCTACAATGAGCAGTTCTTC. Its protein is CASSFRTSGYNEQFF.

The V and J genes are TRBV5-1 and TRBJ2-3, with D perhaps TRBD2 (5 bases). CDR1 SGHRS and CDR2 YFSETQ come from the germline V gene. Trimming took 0 bases from V and 6 from J, leaving 11 bases between them. The CDR3 is made up of 14 amino acids. This chain's CDR3 is CASSLAGDADTQYF. The DNA of the CDR3 is TGCGCCAGCAGCTTGGCCGGGGATGCGGATACGCAGTATTTT.

The chain carries TRBV29-1 and TRBJ2-3, with 11 bases identical to TRBD2. The CDR3 runs 17 residues. Per the germline V gene, CDR1 is SQVTM and CDR2 is ANQGSEA. Trimming at V came to 6 bases and at J to 0 bases, leaving 11 bases not matched to a gene. This CDR3 is CSVEGLAEPASTDTQYF. The CDR3 region has the DNA TGCAGCGTCGAGGGACTAGCGGAGCCAGCTAGCACAGATACGCAGTATTTT.

The chain has TRBV27 and TRBJ1-3; D not resolved. The end of the DNA is better explained by TRBJ2-2, so the J call may be wrong. This CDR3 spans 13 amino acids. Germline values: CDR1 MNHEY, CDR2 SMNVEV (reference sequence). CDR3 loop: CASSFQDPGELFF. DNA of the CDR3: TGTGCCAGCAGTTTCCAGGACCCCGGGGAGCTGTTTTTT.

This clone was found once. V gene TRBV7-6 combines with J gene TRBJ2-2; 8 nucleotides match TRBD2. CDR1 is SGHVS and CDR2 is FNYEAQ in the germline V gene. The ends lost 5 bases at V and 5 bases at J; junction bases unmatched: 4. The CDR3 is made up of 14 amino acids. CDR3 amino acids: CASSATSVTGELFF. The CDR3, as DNA: TGTGCCAGCAGCGCGACTAGCGTGACCGGGGAGCTGTTTTTT.

A remark on this clone: Germline is not matched at one junction end, which may reflect a read error. V is TRBV7-9 and J is TRBJ2-7; 7 nucleotides agree with TRBD1. Germline V gives CDR1 SEHNR, CDR2 FQNEAQ (reference sequence). This CDR3 is built from 14 residues. CDR3 nucleotides: TGTTCCAGCAGCTTACAGGGGCCGACCTACGAGCAGTACTTC. Protein sequence: CSSSLQGPTYEQYF.

The rearrangement uses TRBV7-9 and TRBJ1-2, with a possible D match to TRBD1 (5 bases). Germline V CDR1 and CDR2: SEHNR, FQNEAQ (reference sequence). Trimming took 5 bases from V and 4 from J, leaving 11 bases between them. The CDR3 runs 13 residues. This chain's CDR3 is CASSPQGGYGYTF. CDR3 nucleotide sequence: TGTGCCAGCAGCCCCCAGGGTGGCTATGGCTACACCTTC.

This chain joins TRBV11-2 and TRBJ2-7, with D perhaps matching TRBD2 (5 bases). CDR1 is SGHAT and CDR2 is FQNNGV in the germline V gene. The CDR3 extends over 17 amino acids. The V gene lost 5 bases and the J gene lost 0 bases, with 20 bases spanning the gap. The CDR3, as DNA: TGTGCCAGCAGCCCAATCCCCGGACGGAGGAGCTCCTACGAGCAGTACTTC. Its translation is CASSPIPGRRSSYEQYF.